This is a list of T cell receptor beta chains from one sample in a study of T cell repertoires in cytomegalovirus infection. TCRdb used MiXCR to reprocess the reads, holding one entry per CDR3 protein. The table lists 250,000 to 300,000 distinct CDR3 sequences, over 20% of them singletons. Sequencing was performed on PBMCs. The origin of the receptors is a human donor in good health (CMV status not recorded). Some clones in this sample may be carry-over from other donors' samples. Each CDR3 is given with its conserved first and last residue. Each record gives: CDR3 protein, CDR3 DNA, J gene, clone size, V gene, D gene. A D gene is named only where the DNA matches it firmly. Clone size appears in some rows only: once, few, many, or a class for an expanded clone.

CASSQQGVGETQYF | TGTGCCAGCAGCCAACAGGGAGTAGGAGAGACCCAGTACTTC | TRBJ2-5 | many | TRBV7-2 | -
CAEGLNYNEQFF | TGTGCCGAGGGACTCAATTACAATGAGCAGTTCTTC | TRBJ2-1 | few | TRBV28 | -
CASSDFPGGTGDLFF | TGTGCCAGCAGTGATTTCCCCGGCGGGACCGGGGATCTGTTTTTT | TRBJ2-2 | - | TRBV6-1 | -
CSVSGGASGGRGADTQYF | TGCAGCGTCTCGGGTGGTGCTAGCGGGGGCCGGGGGGCAGATACGCAGTATTTT | TRBJ2-3 | few | TRBV29-1 | TRBD2
CASSPHRFQGGTHPIGYNEQFF | TGTGCCAGCAGTCCGCACCGATTCCAAGGGGGCACCCATCCCATCGGATACAATGAGCAGTTCTTC | TRBJ2-1 | - | TRBV12-3/TRBV12-4 | TRBD1
CASSLDRDRGSTDTQYF | TGTGCCAGCAGCTTAGATCGAGACAGGGGGAGCACAGATACGCAGTATTTT | TRBJ2-3 | few | TRBV11-2 | TRBD1
CASSLVGGADTQYF | TGTGCCAGCAGCTTAGTGGGAGGAGCAGATACGCAGTATTTT | TRBJ2-3 | - | TRBV7-2 | -
CASSLMGTGETQYF | TGTGCCAGCAGCTTGATGGGGACAGGAGAGACCCAGTACTTC | TRBJ2-5 | many | TRBV7-2 | TRBD1
CASSQEGRGRQAYNEQFF | TGCGCCAGCAGCCAAGAGGGTCGCGGCAGACAGGCCTACAATGAGCAGTTCTTC | TRBJ2-1 | many | TRBV4-3 | -
CASSFAPGQLYTF | TGTGCCAGCAGCTTCGCTCCGGGACAGCTCTACACCTTC | TRBJ1-2 | many | TRBV7-2 | TRBD1
CASSLGAETQYF | TGTGCCAGCAGTTTAGGGGCAGAGACGCAGTATTTT | TRBJ2-3 | many | TRBV27 | -
CASSRTSGTSYNEQFF | TGTGCCAGCAGCCGGACTAGCGGGACCTCCTACAATGAGCAGTTCTTC | TRBJ2-1 | many | TRBV7-2 | TRBD2
CASSLATSGSYEQYF | TGTGCCAGCAGCTTAGCGACTAGCGGGTCCTACGAGCAGTACTTC | TRBJ2-7 | few | TRBV7-2 | TRBD2
CASSYGWANQPQHF | TGTGCCAGCAGTTACGGGTGGGCAAATCAGCCCCAGCATTTT | TRBJ1-5 | once | TRBV28 | -
CASSARDRDTDTQYF | TGTGCCAGCAGCGCCCGGGACAGGGACACAGATACGCAGTATTTT | TRBJ2-3 | many | TRBV7-6 | TRBD1
CASSSRLAGGPGGETQYF | TGTGCCAGCAGCTCCCGACTAGCGGGAGGGCCGGGGGGAGAGACCCAGTACTTC | TRBJ2-5 | many | TRBV7-2 | TRBD2
CASRQQGARSEKLFF | TGTGCCAGCAGGCAACAGGGGGCGCGGAGTGAAAAACTGTTTTTT | TRBJ1-4 | once | TRBV28 | TRBD1
CASSFKPGGFPYEQYF | TGTGCCAGCAGTTTTAAGCCGGGAGGGTTCCCCTACGAGCAGTACTTC | TRBJ2-7 | many | TRBV12-3/TRBV12-4 | TRBD2
CATSRDIGSRVDEQYF | TGTGCCACCAGCAGAGATATTGGGTCCAGGGTCGACGAGCAGTACTTC | TRBJ2-7 | few | TRBV15 | -
CASSNWLPFGNAFF | TGTGCCAGCAGTAATTGGCTGCCCTTCGGGAACGCTTTCTTT | TRBJ1-1 | - | TRBV7-2 | -
CASSFNSQETQYF | TGTGCCAGCAGCTTTAACAGCCAAGAGACCCAGTACTTC | TRBJ2-5 | many | TRBV11-2 | -
CASSPGLAGQETQYF | TGTGCCAGCTCACCCGGCTTAGCTGGACAAGAGACCCAGTACTTC | TRBJ2-5 | - | TRBV18 | -